A single sample gave rise to the 13 T cell receptor beta chains below, sequenced in a study of cytomegalovirus exposure and HLA in healthy donors. Use of 60 Vbeta and 13 Jbeta primers characterized the PCR. Method: immunoSEQ multiplex PCR; TCRdb's copy keeps in-frame clones and lacks some. This table holds 55,000 to 90,000 clones, around three quarters found once. Specimen: PBMCs. The source of these receptors is a man aged 50-60 years in good health and CMV-seronegative.

V gene TRBV5-6 combines with J gene TRBJ2-5; D remains unclear. Germline-derived CDR1 and CDR2 are SGHDT and YYEEEE. Deletions cut 2 bases from V and 2 bases from J, with 7 bases between. The CDR3 spans 13 residues. The CDR3 is CASSFSGQETQYF. The DNA of the CDR3 is TGTGCCAGCAGCTTCTCCGGTCAAGAGACCCAGTACTTC.

This chain uses TRBV6-1 with TRBJ2-6, with 7 bases that match TRBD1. The ends lost 7 bases at V and 0 bases at J; junction bases unmatched: 3. The CDR3 is made up of 15 amino acids. Germline CDR1 and CDR2: MNHNS and SASEGT. The CDR3: CASINRGSGANVLTF. CDR3 nucleotide sequence: TGTGCCAGCATCAACAGGGGCTCTGGGGCCAACGTCCTGACTTTC.

The chain joins TRBV27 to TRBJ2-1; 12 nucleotides line up with TRBD2. The CDR3 covers 15 residues. J gave up 9 bases and V 5 bases, and 8 bases lay outside the gene matches. Germline V gene lookup returns CDR1 MNHEY and CDR2 SMNVEV (reference sequence). In DNA form, the CDR3 reads TGTGCCAGCAGTCTAGCGGGGGGGCAGATGGGTGAGCAGTTCTTC. Its translation: CASSLAGGQMGEQFF.

The gene calls are TRBV14 and TRBJ2-7; possible D gene TRBD2, 6 bases. The length of the CDR3 is 16 residues. V lost 2 bases and J 3 bases, leaving 17 bases between the germline ends. The germline V gene has CDR1 SGHDN and CDR2 FVKESK. CDR3 region: CASSQSVPSAYYEQYF. In nucleotides, the CDR3 is TGTGCCAGCAGCCAAAGCGTCCCTAGCGCATACTACGAGCAGTACTTC.

The J gene is TRBJ2-4, the V gene TRBV28; possible D gene TRBD2, 5 bases. Germline assignment: CDR1 MDHEN and CDR2 SYDVKM. Trimming pared 3 bases from V and 10 bases from J, leaving 13 bases between. The CDR3 contains 13 residues. The CDR3 bases are TGTGCCAGCAGTTTCAGCAACCCGGGGATTCAGTACTTC. It is translated as CASSFSNPGIQYF.

This clone was recorded a few times. The chain is built from TRBV5-1 and TRBJ2-1; D possibly corresponds to TRBD2 (6 bases). Germline V CDR1 and CDR2: SGHRS, YFSETQ. The CDR3 consists of 13 residues. V lost 2 bases, J lost 5 bases, and 8 bases lay in between. This chain's CDR3 is CASSLAGNNEQFF. CDR3 coding DNA: TGCGCCAGCAGCTTAGCGGGCAACAATGAGCAGTTCTTC.

The CDR3 region is CASSFVGQGLLFAGELFF. CDR3 sequence (DNA): TGTGCCAGCAGCTTCGTGGGACAGGGCCTTCTTTTTGCCGGGGAGCTGTTTTTT. The genes are TRBV7-9 and TRBJ2-2, with 9 positions matching TRBD1. The CDR3 loop spans 18 amino acids. V shed 3 bases and J 6 bases; nucleotides not matched to a gene: 14. Germline CDR1 reads SEHNR; CDR2 reads FQNEAQ (reference sequence). The variable domain in full, with the rest retrieved from reference TRBV7-9 and TRBJ2-2, is DTGVSQNPRHKITKRGQNVTFRCDPISEHNRLYWYRQTLGQGPEFLTYFQNEAQLEKSRLLSDRFSAERPKGSFSTLEIQRTEQGDSAMYLCASSFVGQGLLFAGELFFGEGSRLTVL.

The J gene is TRBJ1-5, the V gene TRBV7-3; 8 bases line up with TRBD1. V shed 7 bases, J shed 5 bases, and the junction held 13 bases outside the gene matches. The CDR3 loop spans 16 amino acids. Germline V gene lookup returns CDR1 SGHTA and CDR2 FQGTGA. The CDR3 DNA follows: TGTGCCAGCAAAACCGGGCTCGGACAGGGCGATCAGCCCCAGCATTTT. Translation gives CASKTGLGQGDQPQHF. Full variable domain (missing parts from reference TRBV7-3 and TRBJ1-5): GAGVSQTPSNKVTEKGKYVELRCDPISGHTALYWYRQSLGQGPEFLIYFQGTGAADDSGLPNDRFFAVRPEGSVSTLKIQRTERGDSAVYLCASKTGLGQGDQPQHFGDGTRLSIL.

V gene TRBV5-1 combines with J gene TRBJ2-7; D might be TRBD2 (7 bases). The germline V gene has CDR1 SGHRS and CDR2 YFSETQ. The ends were cut back, 6 bases at V and 6 bases at J, with 19 bases in the middle. CDR3 size: 14 residues. The CDR3 spells CASTQQGGVAEQYF. The DNA of the CDR3 is TGCGCCAGCACCCAACAGGGAGGGGTGGCCGAGCAGTACTTC.

The gene calls are TRBV9 and TRBJ2-7; the D is unclear. V shed 0 bases and J shed 6 bases, with 19 bases lying between them. Germline CDR1 SGDLS, CDR2 YYNGEE. The length of the CDR3 is 16 residues. The CDR3 coding sequence is TGTGCCAGCAGCGTAGCATCCGGCTTAGATATAGCCGAGCAGTACTTC. This encodes CASSVASGLDIAEQYF.

This chain connects TRBV5-6 to TRBJ2-7, with 9 nucleotides matching TRBD2. The CDR3 extends over 17 amino acids. With 4 bases clipped from V and 2 bases from J, the junction kept 13 bases outside the gene matches. Germline assignment: CDR1 SGHDT and CDR2 YYEEEE. CDR3 loop: CASSPTPLAGLTYEQYF. The CDR3, as DNA: TGTGCCAGCAGCCCGACCCCACTAGCGGGCTTAACCTACGAGCAGTACTTC.

The gene calls are TRBV7-7 and TRBJ2-2; 8 nucleotides align to TRBD2. This CDR3 has 14 amino acids. Germline CDR1 is SSHAT and CDR2 is FNYEAQ (reference sequence). The CDR3: CGISTGGRAGELFF. CDR3 sequence (DNA): TGTGGGATAAGCACGGGGGGGAGAGCCGGGGAGCTGTTTTTT. The full variable domain, in which reference TRBV7-7 and TRBJ2-2 provide the parts outside the CDR3, is GAGVSQSPRYKVTKRGQDVTLRCDPISSHATLYWYQQALGQGPEFLTYFNYEAQPDKSGLPSDRFSAERPEGSISTLTIQRTEQRDSAMYRCGISTGGRAGELFFGEGSRLTVL.

V usage is TRBV29-1 and J usage is TRBJ1-4; possible D gene TRBD1, 6 bases. The CDR3 runs 14 residues. CDR1 is SQVTM, CDR2 ANQGSEA, per germline. V was cut by 5 bases and J by 7 bases, with 17 bases left in between. The CDR3: CSVSQGSMSEKLFF. In DNA, the CDR3 is TGCAGCGTTTCCCAGGGGAGTATGAGTGAAAAACTGTTTTTT.